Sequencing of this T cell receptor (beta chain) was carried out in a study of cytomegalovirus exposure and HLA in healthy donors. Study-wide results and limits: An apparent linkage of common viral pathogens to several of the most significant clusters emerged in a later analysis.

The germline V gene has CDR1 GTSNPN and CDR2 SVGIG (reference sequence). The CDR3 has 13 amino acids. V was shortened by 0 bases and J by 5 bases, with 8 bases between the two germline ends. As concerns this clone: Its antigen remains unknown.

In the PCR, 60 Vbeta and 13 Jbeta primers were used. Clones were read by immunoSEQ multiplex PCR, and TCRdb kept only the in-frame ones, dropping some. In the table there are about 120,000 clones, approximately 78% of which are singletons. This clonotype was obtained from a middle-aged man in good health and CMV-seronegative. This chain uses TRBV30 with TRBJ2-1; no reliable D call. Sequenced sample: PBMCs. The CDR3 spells CAWSVRLHNEQFF. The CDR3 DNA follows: TGTGCCTGGAGTGTGAGACTCCACAATGAGCAGTTCTTC.